Listed below are T cell receptor beta chains from one sample, sequenced in a study of lymphopenia after photon versus proton radiotherapy. Produced via immunoSEQ multiplex PCR; TCRdb's table is partial and in-frame only. The sample includes about 30,000 clones, around 87% seen only once; the top ten take 40% to 50%. Material: peripheral blood, obtained from a patient treated with proton-based radiotherapy. Source of these receptors: a woman aged 60-75 years with cholangiocarcinoma. Some clones in this sample may be carry-over from other donors' samples. CDR3s include the opening cysteine and the closing phenylalanine or tryptophan.

V	J	CDR3
TRBV19	TRBJ1-1	CATQQGTAEAFF
TRBV27	TRBJ1-3	CASSPSQGPHIRASGNTIYF
TRBV5-4	TRBJ2-2	CASSLVQGGTGELFF
TRBV25-1	TRBJ2-1	CASNPGGADYYNEQFF
TRBV5-4	TRBJ2-7	CASRPGQGESYEQYF
TRBV30	TRBJ1-2	CAWRGRGNYGYTF
TRBV7-2	TRBJ2-2	CASSTTSGGRTGELFF
TRBV5-1	TRBJ1-2	CASSPNRDRGFRGYTF
TRBV6-5	TRBJ2-7	CASSSPKAYEQYF
TRBV29-1	TRBJ2-5	CSAARPPRTGTETQYF
TRBV2	TRBJ2-7	CAGQPDPPSGEQYF
TRBV7-9	TRBJ2-2	CASSLDLNSGELFF
TRBV18	TRBJ2-1	CASSRNTGADEQFF
TRBV18	TRBJ2-3	CASSTRQGLDSDTQYF
TRBV6-1	TRBJ2-7	CASHSGGRPYEQYF
TRBV5-4	TRBJ2-3	CASSLPGKLTDTQYF
TRBV7-9	TRBJ2-4	CASSLDRTSGGWDIQYF
TRBV19	TRBJ1-4	CASRLTASNEKLFF
TRBV14	TRBJ1-2	CASSLSPGSGYTF
TRBV15	TRBJ2-3	CATSRNTFVTDTQYF
TRBV11-2	TRBJ1-4	CASSAARAGEKLFF
TRBV19	TRBJ2-4	CASSISPEAKNIQYF
TRBV2	TRBJ2-5	CASKGIQETQYF
TRBV7-6	TRBJ2-3	CASSFQDATQYF
TRBV15	TRBJ2-7	CATSRDAGGPSYEQYF
TRBV11-2	TRBJ2-3	CASRPWGRTSTDTQYF
TRBV7-9	TRBJ1-3	CASSSLGGADGNTIYF
TRBV7-8	TRBJ2-3	CASSRDLSTDTQYF
TRBV11-2	TRBJ2-1	CASSFTGTSGVLQQFF
TRBV27	.	CASSDRLNYEQYF
TRBV20-1	TRBJ2-5	CSARTMETQYF
TRBV7-2	TRBJ1-2	CASSLDRQGYGYTF
TRBV2	TRBJ2-5	CASSDGLAGGQETQYF
TRBV5-4	TRBJ2-7	CASSFKTGSYEQYF
TRBV12-5	TRBJ1-4	CASGLGDRGEKLFF
TRBV9	TRBJ2-1	CASSVGGRANEQFF
TRBV2	TRBJ1-6	CASSDGTGNSPLHF
TRBV2	TRBJ1-1	CASIRNLENTEAFF
TRBV5-1	TRBJ2-1	CASTPTSGGQGEQFF
TRBV19	TRBJ2-6	CASKQSSGANVLTF
TRBV7-6	TRBJ1-4	CASSLNRGAGEKLFF
TRBV25-1	TRBJ2-5	CASSGALMASGRETQYF
TRBV2	TRBJ1-2	CASTGQQNYGYTF
TRBV4-2	TRBJ2-7	CASSQDRAGVTYEQYF
TRBV14	TRBJ1-1	CASSQESLRWSTGMNTEAFF
TRBV5-1	TRBJ2-2	CASSYPGTANTGELFF
TRBV5-1	TRBJ1-6	CASSWAESGRSPLHF
TRBV5-1	TRBJ1-6	CASSGDSSSPLHF
TRBV10-3	TRBJ2-3	CAISESRGGGTDTQYF
TRBV5-6	TRBJ1-5	CASSLGDGYQPQHF
TRBV4-3	TRBJ2-5	CASSQLGGQGTETETQYF
TRBV19	TRBJ2-7	CASSLSGGGAYEQYF
TRBV18	TRBJ1-2	CASSPVSSYGYTF
TRBV4-1	TRBJ2-7	CASSQEFSGASRPEQYF
TRBV4-1	TRBJ2-1	CASSQGALGTGVNNEQFF
TRBV19	TRBJ2-1	CASSPRGLRGASSPSYNEQFF
TRBV11-3	TRBJ2-1	CASSPGQTYNEQFF
TRBV11-1	TRBJ2-7	CASSLGGPGEQYF
TRBV5-1	TRBJ1-2	CASSSTANYGYTF
TRBV4-3	TRBJ2-5	CASSQDRGAGGFETQYF